This is a list of T cell receptor beta chains from one sample in a study of blood T cells in healthy people across ages. From the 5' RACE reads, TCRdb called clonotypes with MiXCR, one entry per CDR3 protein. The sample includes about 1.1 million distinct CDR3 sequences, around two fifths of them seen just once. The source material was blood. These TCRs come from a young man in good health. Each CDR3 is given with its conserved first and last residue. Fields, in order: J gene, D gene, V gene, clone size, CDR3 protein. A D gene is named only where the DNA matches it firmly. A clone size is listed for some rows: how often the clone was seen (once, few, many), or a class if it is expanded.

j_gene: TRBJ1-5; d_gene: NA; v_gene: TRBV5-1; abundance: NA; CDR3aa: CASSLDLQKDQPQHF
j_gene: TRBJ2-3; d_gene: NA; v_gene: TRBV7-9; abundance: NA; CDR3aa: CASRAMGSTDTQYF
j_gene: TRBJ1-1; d_gene: TRBD1; v_gene: TRBV5-6; abundance: NA; CDR3aa: CASSRTGGNEAFF
j_gene: TRBJ2-5; d_gene: NA; v_gene: TRBV4-1; abundance: NA; CDR3aa: CASSTQRRETQYF
j_gene: TRBJ1-2; d_gene: TRBD1; v_gene: TRBV20-1; abundance: NA; CDR3aa: CSARGTPGQGFGTDGYTF
j_gene: TRBJ1-2; d_gene: NA; v_gene: TRBV25-1; abundance: few; CDR3aa: CASSDPTLLYGYTF
j_gene: TRBJ1-4; d_gene: TRBD1; v_gene: TRBV2; abundance: NA; CDR3aa: CASGQGNEKLFF
j_gene: TRBJ1-1; d_gene: TRBD1; v_gene: TRBV7-3; abundance: NA; CDR3aa: CASSPGQVWTEAFF
j_gene: TRBJ2-5; d_gene: NA; v_gene: TRBV5-1; abundance: NA; CDR3aa: CASTLSLGQQETQYF
j_gene: TRBJ1-2; d_gene: TRBD1; v_gene: TRBV7-6; abundance: NA; CDR3aa: CASSSITGGWGGYTF
j_gene: TRBJ1-2; d_gene: TRBD1; v_gene: TRBV18; abundance: once; CDR3aa: CASSPPRTGNYGYTF
j_gene: TRBJ2-1; d_gene: TRBD2; v_gene: TRBV6-2/TRBV6-3; abundance: NA; CDR3aa: CASKTRGSSYNEQFF
j_gene: TRBJ2-4; d_gene: NA; v_gene: TRBV7-2; abundance: once; CDR3aa: CASGLGTRVKNIQYF
j_gene: TRBJ2-3; d_gene: NA; v_gene: TRBV28; abundance: NA; CDR3aa: CASSLWASRPSGDTGSTQYF
j_gene: TRBJ1-1; d_gene: TRBD1; v_gene: TRBV4-1; abundance: few; CDR3aa: CASRYDRENTEAFF
j_gene: TRBJ2-5; d_gene: NA; v_gene: TRBV7-2; abundance: many; CDR3aa: CASSLDRRTQYF
j_gene: TRBJ1-2; d_gene: NA; v_gene: TRBV14; abundance: NA; CDR3aa: CASSPLREPGYYGYTF
j_gene: TRBJ2-1; d_gene: TRBD1; v_gene: TRBV9; abundance: NA; CDR3aa: CASSERDRGRGNEQFF
j_gene: TRBJ1-2; d_gene: NA; v_gene: TRBV2; abundance: NA; CDR3aa: CASGGRDEGYTF
j_gene: TRBJ2-7; d_gene: NA; v_gene: TRBV12-5; abundance: NA; CDR3aa: CASGLGFLNSYEQYF
j_gene: TRBJ1-2; d_gene: NA; v_gene: TRBV2; abundance: few; CDR3aa: CASRYRDLANYGYTF
j_gene: TRBJ1-5; d_gene: NA; v_gene: TRBV9; abundance: few; CDR3aa: CASSEGDGSNQPQHF
j_gene: TRBJ2-1; d_gene: TRBD2; v_gene: TRBV14; abundance: few; CDR3aa: CASSHPSGGADEQFF
j_gene: TRBJ1-2; d_gene: NA; v_gene: TRBV20-1; abundance: NA; CDR3aa: CSARHGRDYGYTF
j_gene: TRBJ2-5; d_gene: NA; v_gene: TRBV2; abundance: NA; CDR3aa: CACGSAGIRETQYF
j_gene: TRBJ1-2; d_gene: NA; v_gene: TRBV7-9; abundance: few; CDR3aa: CASSLFHYGYTF
j_gene: NA; d_gene: NA; v_gene: TRBV12-3/TRBV12-4; abundance: NA; CDR3aa: CASSLEGDEETQYF
j_gene: TRBJ2-1; d_gene: NA; v_gene: TRBV7-2; abundance: many; CDR3aa: CASRSGSYNEQFF
j_gene: TRBJ1-1; d_gene: NA; v_gene: TRBV5-1; abundance: NA; CDR3aa: CASSLGEGNLGNTEAFF
j_gene: TRBJ1-2; d_gene: TRBD1; v_gene: TRBV28; abundance: few; CDR3aa: CASSLPGQGINYGYTF
j_gene: TRBJ1-5; d_gene: NA; v_gene: TRBV12-3/TRBV12-4; abundance: NA; CDR3aa: CASSLGGSQHF
j_gene: TRBJ2-3; d_gene: NA; v_gene: TRBV20-1; abundance: NA; CDR3aa: CSARDLQGSSTDTQCF
j_gene: TRBJ2-2; d_gene: NA; v_gene: TRBV7-2; abundance: NA; CDR3aa: CASSFIGVTRELFF
j_gene: TRBJ2-7; d_gene: TRBD1; v_gene: TRBV7-2; abundance: NA; CDR3aa: CASSSDRGRGGEQYF
j_gene: TRBJ1-3; d_gene: NA; v_gene: TRBV7-2; abundance: NA; CDR3aa: CASSFLEGSGNTIYF
j_gene: TRBJ1-2; d_gene: TRBD1; v_gene: TRBV6-1; abundance: NA; CDR3aa: CASSSGGGQGCTF
j_gene: TRBJ1-1; d_gene: NA; v_gene: TRBV29-1; abundance: NA; CDR3aa: CSVEAPGGGTEAFF
j_gene: TRBJ1-5; d_gene: TRBD1; v_gene: TRBV20-1; abundance: NA; CDR3aa: CSARTGTGTGKRPQHF
j_gene: TRBJ1-1; d_gene: NA; v_gene: TRBV5-1; abundance: many; CDR3aa: CASSLAGRGTEAFF
j_gene: TRBJ2-1; d_gene: TRBD2; v_gene: TRBV5-6; abundance: NA; CDR3aa: CASSFRTSGGARDEQFF
j_gene: TRBJ2-1; d_gene: NA; v_gene: TRBV20-1; abundance: many; CDR3aa: CSARADSTYYNEQFF
j_gene: TRBJ1-2; d_gene: NA; v_gene: TRBV4-1; abundance: NA; CDR3aa: CASRNLVGAGGYTF
j_gene: TRBJ2-1; d_gene: TRBD1; v_gene: TRBV6-2/TRBV6-3; abundance: NA; CDR3aa: CASSSPRTGGTNEQFF
j_gene: TRBJ1-2; d_gene: NA; v_gene: TRBV11-2; abundance: NA; CDR3aa: CASSLAGGPNYGYTF
j_gene: TRBJ1-5; d_gene: NA; v_gene: TRBV6-5; abundance: NA; CDR3aa: CASRDRTDGNQPQHF
j_gene: TRBJ2-1; d_gene: TRBD1; v_gene: TRBV20-1; abundance: many; CDR3aa: CSVLYPGTGTDNEQFF
j_gene: TRBJ2-2; d_gene: NA; v_gene: TRBV3-1; abundance: NA; CDR3aa: CASSQWKSRSNTGELFF
j_gene: TRBJ2-3; d_gene: NA; v_gene: TRBV20-1; abundance: NA; CDR3aa: CSAAEGVDTQYF
j_gene: TRBJ1-6; d_gene: NA; v_gene: TRBV10-3; abundance: NA; CDR3aa: CAISEGPDNSPLHF
j_gene: TRBJ2-3; d_gene: NA; v_gene: TRBV7-2; abundance: NA; CDR3aa: CASSPSLRDTQYF